Each of the 14 T cell receptor beta chains below was sequenced from the same sample in a study of regulatory T cells in long-lasting Graves disease. According to the study, TCR beta libraries were built with iRepertoire HTBI primers and CDR3-region Arm-PCR. TCRdb re-analysed the multiplex PCR reads in MiXCR, keeping a single row per CDR3 protein. This table holds 600,000 to 850,000 distinct CDR3 sequences, 25% to 35% found once. Indicated time point: persistent/refractory GD, antithyroid drugs over 5 years with positive TRAb. Generation of the TCR library employed RNA extracted from PBMCs. Material: peripheral blood mononuclear cells (PBMCs), obtained when the disease was refractory, from a patient treated with antithyroid drugs. Receptors were obtained from a female donor with Graves disease.

V is TRBV7-2 and J is TRBJ2-5, with D unresolved. The CDR3 extends over 11 amino acids. V was shortened by 5 bases and J by 5 bases, with 6 bases between the two germline ends. CDR1 and CDR2 (germline): SGHTA, FQGNSA. The CDR3 loop is CASSPTETQYF. In DNA, the CDR3 is TGTGCCAGCAGCCCGACGGAGACCCAGTACTTC.

The rearrangement links TRBV6-2 or TRBV6-3 to TRBJ1-1, with D maybe TRBD1 (5 bases). This CDR3 comprises 14 residues. Trimming left V 6 bases short and J 4 bases short, with 15 bases between. Looked up from germline, CDR1 is MNHEY and CDR2 is SVGEGT. CDR3: CASSRATVPTEAFF. In nucleotides, the CDR3 is TGTGCCAGCAGCCGGGCGACAGTCCCCACTGAAGCTTTCTTT.

Only a few counts were recorded for this clonotype. The chain carries TRBV24-1 and TRBJ2-2; maybe TRBD2 (6 bases). The ends were cut back, 4 bases at V and 5 bases at J, with 13 bases in the middle. CDR1 and CDR2 (germline): KGHDR, SFDVKD. CDR3 length: 15 amino acids. As DNA, the CDR3 is TGTGCCACCAGTGACGTCGGGAGTGGGACCGGGGAGCTGTTTTTT. Protein sequence: CATSDVGSGTGELFF.

This chain links TRBV5-1 with TRBJ2-7, with 8 bases identical to TRBD1. Looked up from germline, CDR1 is SGHRS and CDR2 is YFSETQ. This CDR3 region has 16 residues. Germline trimming cut 0 bases from V and 5 bases from J; bases unmatched to any gene: 10. CDR3 sequence: CASSLDSRQGADEQYF. The CDR3 nucleotides are TGCGCCAGCAGCTTGGATTCCCGCCAGGGGGCCGACGAGCAGTACTTC.

This chain joins TRBV5-1 and TRBJ2-5, with D maybe TRBD2 (6 bases). CDR1 SGHRS and CDR2 YFSETQ come from the germline V gene. This CDR3 is built from 14 residues. V lost 4 bases and J lost 3, with 13 bases in between. CDR3 sequence: CASSEGLIEETQYF. As DNA, the CDR3 is TGCGCCAGCAGCGAAGGACTAATTGAAGAGACCCAGTACTTC.

This clonotype was detected ten times or more. The chain couples TRBV28 to TRBJ1-5, with 12 nucleotides matching TRBD1. The CDR3 spans 15 residues. Germline V gene lookup returns CDR1 MDHEN and CDR2 SYDVKM. Unmatched junction bases numbered 4, after V lost 9 bases and J lost 1 base. The CDR3 reads CARGQGARSNQPQHF. The CDR3 DNA is TGTGCCAGGGGACAGGGGGCGAGGAGCAATCAGCCCCAGCATTTT.

This clonotype came up a few times. The V call is TRBV24-1, the J call TRBJ1-5; tentative D call: TRBD1 (5 bases). V lost 3 bases, J lost 9 bases, and 8 bases lay in between. Germline V gives CDR1 KGHDR, CDR2 SFDVKD. The CDR3 is made up of 12 amino acids. The CDR3 region has the DNA TGTGCCACCAGTGATGGGGCTGGGCCCCAGCATTTT. Translating it yields CATSDGAGPQHF.

This clonotype was recorded a few times. The chain is built from TRBV6-1 and TRBJ1-1, with a tentative D call TRBD1 (5 bases). Trimming shortened V by 6 bases and J by 7 bases, and 15 bases separated the two germline ends. The germline V gene has CDR1 MNHNS and CDR2 SASEGT. The CDR3 sequence is 13 residues long. CDR3 bases: TGTGCCAGCAGGAAGACAGAGAACCATGAAGCTTTCTTT. It is translated as CASRKTENHEAFF.

The V call is TRBV5-1, the J call TRBJ2-7; D unresolved. The CDR3 has 14 amino acids. Per the germline V gene, CDR1 is SGHRS and CDR2 is YFSETQ. The V and J ends lost 0 bases and 4 bases respectively, with 11 bases between them. CDR3 residues: CASSLGGRHYEQYF. The CDR3 bases are TGCGCCAGCAGCTTGGGTGGACGGCATTACGAGCAGTACTTC.

This clonotype has more than one count but fewer than ten. The J gene is TRBJ1-6, the V gene TRBV6-5; D not resolved. CDR1 is MNHEY and CDR2 is SVGAGI in the germline V gene. The V end was cut by 0 bases, the J end by 9 bases, with 12 bases between. This CDR3 comprises 15 residues. CDR3 residues: CASSYSRVLGSPLHF. The CDR3 bases are TGTGCCAGCAGTTACTCGAGGGTCCTGGGTTCACCCCTCCACTTT.

This clonotype was seen repeatedly, ten times or more. This chain uses TRBV12-3 or TRBV12-4 with TRBJ2-5; 14 bases agree with TRBD2. This CDR3 has 12 amino acids. The V segment lost 8 bases and the J segment 10 bases; nucleotides outside the gene matches: 3. CDR3 DNA sequence: TGTGCCAGCGGGACTAGCGGGGGTCACCAGTACTTC. As protein: CASGTSGGHQYF.

This clonotype was seen many times. The chain has TRBV2 and TRBJ1-1; D unresolved. V was shortened by 4 bases and J by 6 bases, with 6 bases between the two germline ends. CDR3 length equals 11 residues. The germline gives CDR1 SNHLY, CDR2 FYNNEI. The CDR3, as DNA: TGTGCCAGCAGTGGCTACGCTGAAGCTTTCTTT. Translated, it gives CASSGYAEAFF.

The chain is built from TRBV6-1 and TRBJ2-5; TRBD1 aligns across 9 bases. Unmatched junction bases numbered 14, after V lost 7 bases and J lost 5 bases. Germline values: CDR1 MNHNS, CDR2 SASEGT. This CDR3 is built from 16 residues. The CDR3 nucleotides are TGTGCCAGCACCAGTCACAGGGGGCGGAAAAATGAGACCCAGTACTTC. This codes for CASTSHRGRKNETQYF.

This chain links TRBV20-1 with TRBJ2-7, with D tentatively TRBD1 (6 bases). The germline V gene has CDR1 DFQATT and CDR2 SNEGSKA (reference sequence). CDR3 length: 13 residues. Trimming removed 3 bases at V and 4 bases at J, with 13 bases between. The CDR3 DNA reads as TGCAGTGCTAGGGACAGCAAACCTTACGAGCAGTACTTC. As protein: CSARDSKPYEQYF.